The 16 T cell receptor beta chains presented below share a single source sample, sequenced in a study of blood T cell repertoires in COVID-19 (dated by TCRdb to the early 2020s). Library construction relied on the immunoSEQ multiplex PCR assay. TCRdb re-hosts the immuneACCESS table, in-frame sequences only. Its copies lack some clones; in the studies checked, an unresolved V gene accounts for under half of them, and the cause for the rest is not known. In all, the sample holds around 210,000 clones, and approximately 84% of those were seen once. The ten largest clones take up 7.8% of the sample. The sequencing sample was made of peripheral blood. The receptors were gathered from a woman of 80 years or more with COVID-19, enrolled during active disease.

This clone was counted a few times. The chain recombines TRBV6-5 with TRBJ1-1; D is uncertain. The CDR3 is 13 amino acids. CDR1 and CDR2 (germline): MNHEY, SVGAGI. Trimming cost V 6 bases and J 8 bases, with 16 bases left between them. The CDR3, as DNA: TGTGCCAGCAGGATTAATCTCCTCAGGGAAGCTTTCTTT. Its translation is CASRINLLREAFF.

V gene TRBV6-1 combines with J gene TRBJ1-2, with D hard to call. In germline, CDR1 is MNHNS, CDR2 SASEGT. The CDR3 is made up of 12 amino acids. Between the trimmed V and J ends, which lost 3 bases and 2 bases, there was a span of 4 bases. DNA for the CDR3: TGTGCCAGCAGTGAGCGGAACTATGGCTACACCTTC. Amino acid sequence: CASSERNYGYTF.

The rearrangement links TRBV28 to TRBJ2-1, with 9 bases identical to TRBD1. The CDR3 consists of 14 residues. V trimming: 7 bases; J trimming: 9 bases; junction bases outside the gene matches: 10. Germline V gene lookup returns CDR1 MDHEN and CDR2 SYDVKM. CDR3 protein: CASIPLTGGFEQFF. The CDR3 region has the DNA TGTGCCAGCATTCCTCTGACAGGGGGATTTGAGCAGTTCTTC.

The table lists this clone with a count of one. V usage is TRBV3-1 (or the pseudogene TRBV3-2) and J usage is TRBJ2-3; 13 nucleotides match TRBD2. The V gene end was trimmed by 4 bases and the J gene end by 5 bases; junction bases not matched to a gene: 6. Germline CDR1 reads LGHDT; CDR2 reads YNNKEL (reference sequence). This CDR3 contains 16 residues. The CDR3 DNA reads as TGTGCCAGCAGCCCACTAGCGGGGGGGCCCGGAGATACGCAGTATTTT. This gives the protein CASSPLAGGPGDTQYF.

This CDR3 reads CASSAGQGPNTEAFF. CDR3 DNA: TGTGCCAGCAGCGCGGGACAGGGTCCGAACACTGAAGCTTTCTTT. The V call is TRBV9, the J call TRBJ1-1; 9 nucleotides line up with TRBD1. Germline trimming cut 3 bases from V and 1 base from J; bases unmatched to any gene: 4. CDR1 SGDLS and CDR2 YYNGEE come from the germline V gene. The CDR3 has 15 residues. Combining the CDR3 with reference TRBV9 and TRBJ1-1 gives the whole variable domain DSGVTQTPKHLITATGQRVTLRCSPRSGDLSVYWYQQSLDQGLQFLIQYYNGEERAKGNILERFSAQQFPDLHSELNLSSLELGDSALYFCASSAGQGPNTEAFFGQGTRLTVV.

The CDR3 is CASSAPTQASQYF. The CDR3 nucleotides are TGTGCCAGCAGTGCCCCGACCCAGGCATCGCAGTATTTT. This chain uses TRBV6-2 or TRBV6-3 with TRBJ2-3; D gene ambiguous. V was shortened by 5 bases and J by 10 bases, with 16 bases between the two germline ends. Germline assignment: CDR1 MNHEY and CDR2 SVGEGT. CDR3 size: 13 residues.

The chain recombines TRBV7-2 with TRBJ2-3, with 8 bases identical to TRBD2. Germline CDR1 reads SGHTA; CDR2 reads FQGNSA. J lost 1 base, V lost 3 bases, and 6 bases had no gene match. The CDR3 is made up of 16 amino acids. The CDR3, as DNA: TGTGCCAGCAGCTTTAGCGGGCGGGGGGGCACAGATACGCAGTATTTT. Amino acid sequence: CASSFSGRGGTDTQYF.

There are a few counts of this clone. The V gene is TRBV7-9, the J gene TRBJ1-2; 8 bases line up with TRBD1. CDR3 length: 14 amino acids. Trimming took 2 bases from V and 4 from J; bases not matched to a gene: 3. Germline loops: CDR1 SEHNR, CDR2 FQNEAQ (reference sequence). The CDR3 region has the DNA TGTGCCAGCAGCTTACCAGGGGGCGTCTATGGCTACACCTTC. Its protein product is CASSLPGGVYGYTF.

This rearrangement joins TRBV7-9 to TRBJ2-3; possibly TRBD2 for D (5 bases). V lost 6 bases to trimming and J lost 2 bases, with 15 bases between them. CDR1 and CDR2 (germline): SEHNR, FQNEAQ (reference sequence). The CDR3 has 15 residues. CDR3 sequence: CASRTAGLSTDTQYF. In DNA form, the CDR3 reads TGTGCCAGCAGGACCGCCGGACTTTCCACAGATACGCAGTATTTT.

This chain connects TRBV6-5 to TRBJ1-2; perhaps TRBD1 as D (6 bases). CDR1 is MNHEY, CDR2 SVGAGI, per germline. V gave up 6 bases and J gave up 3 bases, with 11 bases separating them. The CDR3 loop spans 13 amino acids. CDR3 DNA: TGTGCCAGCAGGGCGGACAGTCACTATGGCTACACCTTC. This translates into CASRADSHYGYTF.

V gene TRBV24-1 combines with J gene TRBJ2-3; 8 nucleotides line up with TRBD1. V trimming: 3 bases; J trimming: 4 bases; junction bases outside the gene matches: 5. CDR1 KGHDR and CDR2 SFDVKD come from the germline V gene. This CDR3 is 15 amino acids long. The CDR3 DNA reads as TGTGCCACCAGTGATCCCAGGGGGCTGGCAGATACGCAGTATTTT. The encoded protein is CATSDPRGLADTQYF.

The chain recombines TRBV18 with TRBJ1-5; possible D gene TRBD1, 5 bases. Trimming stripped 6 bases from V and 6 bases from J, with 9 bases between. Germline V lookup: CDR1 KGHSH, CDR2 LQKENI. This CDR3 is 12 amino acids long. CDR3 residues: CASSLGGQPQHF. CDR3 nucleotide sequence: TGTGCCAGCTCCCTCGGGGGTCAGCCCCAGCATTTT.

Only one count was recorded for this clone. The chain carries TRBV19 and TRBJ2-7; the D gene is possibly TRBD1 (6 bases). CDR3 length equals 18 residues. The V and J ends lost 5 bases and 1 base respectively, with 24 bases between them. Germline-derived CDR1 and CDR2 are LNHDA and SQIVND (reference sequence). The CDR3 nucleotides are TGTGCCAGTAGTTCGCATCCCTCTCAGGGGCGACCTTCCTACGAGCAGTACTTC. Translated: CASSSHPSQGRPSYEQYF.

The V and J genes are TRBV5-1 and TRBJ1-3; the D is unclear. Trimming stripped 0 bases from V and 0 bases from J, with 16 bases between. The CDR3 contains 18 residues. Looked up from germline, CDR1 is SGHRS and CDR2 is YFSETQ. DNA for the CDR3: TGCGCCAGCAGCTTGGAGGTGGGTAGCCTCCGCTCTGGAAACACCATATATTTT. Translation: CASSLEVGSLRSGNTIYF.

CDR3 sequence (DNA): TGTGCCAGCAGCTTGTGGCTGCTCTCTGGAAACACCATATATTTT. Its protein is CASSLWLLSGNTIYF. The J gene is TRBJ1-3, the V gene TRBV5-6; no clear D. The CDR3 is made up of 15 amino acids. Trimming shortened V by 1 base and J by 0 bases, and 8 bases separated the two germline ends. Germline V gene data show CDR1 as SGHDT and CDR2 as YYEEEE.

The chain combines TRBV14 with TRBJ1-1; D gene unclear. The CDR3 covers 13 residues. Trimming removed 11 bases at V and 1 base at J, with 14 bases between. Germline loops: CDR1 SGHDN, CDR2 FVKESK. The CDR3 bases are TGTGCCTCCCAGACGGGGAGGAACACTGAAGCTTTCTTT. Protein product: CASQTGRNTEAFF.